The 4 T cell receptor beta chains below come from one sample, sequenced in a study of beta chain features in type 1 diabetes. Reverse transcribing all isolated RNA meant expressed TCRB transcripts were sequenced. The repertoire was sequenced with immunoSEQ multiplex PCR; TCRdb's copy has only in-frame clones and lacks some. Of hundreds of thousands of clones listed, less than 20% are singletons. The sequencing input was naive CD4+ T cells from blood. The receptors derive from a man between 18 and 35 years old in good health.

The chain employs TRBV4-3 and TRBJ2-5, with D possibly matching TRBD1 (6 bases). CDR1 is LGHNA and CDR2 is YSLEER in the germline V gene. The V gene lost 2 bases and the J gene lost 4 bases, with 23 bases spanning the gap. This CDR3 region has 18 residues. CDR3 in amino acids: CASSQRGTGSFEGETQYF. The CDR3 coding sequence is TGCGCCAGCAGCCAAAGGGGGACGGGGAGTTTCGAGGGAGAGACCCAGTACTTC.

The chain carries TRBV18 and TRBJ2-7; either TRBD1 or TRBD2 may fit D (6 bases each). This CDR3 spans 17 amino acids. Germline V CDR1 and CDR2: KGHSH, LQKENI. The V gene lost 1 base and the J gene lost 2 bases, with 18 bases spanning the gap. CDR3 amino acids: CASSPLFLAGTTYEQYF. The CDR3 nucleotides are TGTGCCAGCTCACCACTCTTTCTGGCGGGGACAACCTACGAGCAGTACTTC.

The chain combines TRBV15 with TRBJ1-5; TRBD1 is a possible D gene (6 bases). The V gene lost 5 bases and the J gene lost 4 bases, with 15 bases spanning the gap. CDR3 size: 15 residues. Germline CDR1 LNHNV, CDR2 YYDKDF (reference sequence). The CDR3 protein is CATSVGAQGNQPQHF. The CDR3 nucleotides are TGTGCCACCAGCGTCGGGGCACAGGGAAATCAGCCCCAGCATTTT.

This clone has only a few counts. The chain employs TRBV28 and TRBJ2-1, with no clear D. The CDR3 consists of 11 residues. Germline-derived CDR1 and CDR2 are MDHEN and SYDVKM. The V and J ends lost 3 bases and 13 bases respectively, with 10 bases between them. For the CDR3, the DNA is TGTGCCAGCAGTTTTCCCCCCGAACAGTTCTTC. It yields the protein CASSFPPEQFF.